This T cell receptor (beta chain) originates from a study of OX40 agonist ivuxolimab in advanced cancers. Findings and limits, study-wide: Both CD4+ and CD8+ T cell populations in blood had undergone clonal expansion by week 6 at 0.1 to 3.0 mg/kg.

This clone turned up a few times. Its cognate antigen is unknown. The CDR3 runs 12 residues. Germline values: CDR1 SGHAT, CDR2 FQDESV (reference sequence). Trimming took 6 bases from V and 6 from J, leaving 6 bases between them. This table comes from immunoSEQ multiplex PCR, and its TCRdb copy is limited to in-frame clones, with some not included. The table shows 60,000 to 70,000 clones, with just over 85% occurring only once. Here the sequenced sample was CD4+ or CD8+ T cells sorted from blood, taken in a trial of the OX40 agonist ivuxolimab. This receptor was identified in an adult with an advanced solid tumor such as melanoma, head and neck, liver or kidney cancer. V is TRBV11-1 and J is TRBJ1-6; D remains ambiguous. In DNA form, the CDR3 reads TGTGCCAGCAGAGGGCTTAATTCACCCCTCCACTTT. Its protein product is CASRGLNSPLHF.